The T cell receptor (beta chain) described here comes from a study of T cell responses to AZD1222 COVID-19 vaccine. Findings of the study overall: CD4 TCRs associated with vaccination spanned spike, dominating at 160-218 and 743-854. It was only after the peak T cell response that any repertoires were sampled. Targeting of unmutated variant regions was reportedly seen in nearly half of spike-specific TCRs.

This table comes from immunoSEQ multiplex PCR, and its TCRdb copy is limited to in-frame clones, with some not included. This sample has some 120,000 clones, with approximately 90% found just once. Germline assignment: CDR1 LNHDA and CDR2 SQIVND (reference sequence). This CDR3 contains 17 residues. V trimming: 6 bases; J trimming: 0 bases; junction bases outside the gene matches: 9. Note on this clone: What it binds is not known.

The specimen was peripheral blood, collected on day 0 of AZD1222 vaccination. The chain employs TRBV19 and TRBJ1-4, with 8 bases lining up with TRBD1. The source of this sequence is an adult in good health. The CDR3 region is CASRRTGGTATNEKLFF. In DNA form, the CDR3 reads TGTGCCAGTAGAAGAACAGGGGGGACTGCAACTAATGAAAAACTGTTTTTT.